The clone carrying this TCR beta chain was picked up a small number of times. The CDR3 runs 14 residues. CDR1 and CDR2 from the germline V gene are GTSNPN and SVGIG (reference sequence). Trimming cost V 1 base and J 7 bases; bases outside gene matches: 4. Library preparation (for TCRbeta) was performed with unique molecular identifiers. From the PCR reads, TCRdb called clonotypes with MiXCR, one entry per CDR3 protein. This sample has around 450,000 distinct CDR3 sequences, with over 9.5% found just once. This sample is drawn from a study of T-cell reconstitution after alpha-beta-depleted transplantation in children.

The chain is built from TRBV30 and TRBJ1-5, with TRBD1 identical over 10 bases. This specimen was PBMCs, taken before TCRalphabeta/CD19-depleted stem cell transplant. The source of this sequence is a child aged 2 to 10 with inherited bone marrow failure, due to receive a stem cell transplant. DNA of the CDR3: TGTGCCTGGAGTGGCGGGACAGGGGCCCAGCCCCAGCATTTT. This codes for CAWSGGTGAQPQHF.